The 18 T cell receptor beta chains reported below all come from one sample, sequenced in a study of cytomegalovirus exposure and HLA in healthy donors. Sequenced by immunoSEQ multiplex PCR; TCRdb stores in-frame clones only, minus some. This sample has approximately 150,000 clones, with roughly 84% found just once. Material: PBMCs. These receptors all come from a man aged 30-40 years in good health and CMV-seropositive.

The V call is TRBV2, the J call TRBJ2-7; 8 positions match TRBD1. Trimming cost V 7 bases and J 3 bases; bases outside gene matches: 8. Germline CDR1 SNHLY, CDR2 FYNNEI. This CDR3 is 14 amino acids long. The CDR3 DNA follows: TGTGCCAGCAATCCGGGACAGGAGGTCTACGAGCAGTACTTC. Protein: CASNPGQEVYEQYF.

This chain uses TRBV19 with TRBJ2-1; TRBD2 matches 9 bases. This CDR3 is 14 amino acids long. V was pared by 3 bases and J by 13 bases, with 10 bases of the junction left unmatched. Germline V gene data show CDR1 as LNHDA and CDR2 as SQIVND (reference sequence). The CDR3 nucleotides read TGTGCCAGTAGTATTCAGGCTAGCGGGGCCTCACAGTTCTTC. This codes for CASSIQASGASQFF. The complete variable domain, with remaining parts taken from reference TRBV19 and TRBJ2-1, reads DGGITQSPKYLFRKEGQNVTLSCEQNLNHDAMYWYRQDPGQGLRLIYYSQIVNDFQKGDIAEGYSVSREKKESFPLTVTSAQKNPTAFYLCASSIQASGASQFFGPGTRLTVL.

The chain links TRBV4-3 to TRBJ2-2; perhaps TRBD1 as D (5 bases). This CDR3 spans 18 amino acids. Trimming removed 0 bases from V and 6 bases from J, with 20 bases in between. Germline values: CDR1 LGHNA, CDR2 YSLEER. This chain's CDR3 is CASSQDTGLSLFSGELFF. For the CDR3, the DNA is TGCGCCAGCAGCCAAGATACAGGCCTCTCGCTCTTCTCCGGGGAGCTGTTTTTT.

This chain uses TRBV30 with TRBJ2-7, with D perhaps matching TRBD1 (6 bases). Germline V gene data show CDR1 as GTSNPN and CDR2 as SVGIG (reference sequence). This CDR3 is 14 amino acids long. The V and J ends lost 5 bases and 3 bases respectively, with 17 bases between them. The CDR3 coding sequence is TGTGCCTGGGGTAATTCAGGGGTAAGCTACGAGCAGTACTTC. Protein product: CAWGNSGVSYEQYF.

The chain uses TRBV28 and TRBJ1-6; 7 bases agree with TRBD1. CDR1 MDHEN and CDR2 SYDVKM come from the germline V gene. This CDR3 contains 13 residues. Trimming removed 10 bases from V and 7 bases from J; junction bases left unmatched: 7. CDR3 in DNA: TGTGCCACTTCAGGGGGTTGGAATTCACCCCTCCACTTT. It yields the protein CATSGGWNSPLHF.

The chain joins TRBV29-1 to TRBJ2-7; 7 nucleotides match TRBD2. The CDR3 is 13 amino acids. Losses at the gene ends were 6 bases for V and 6 bases for J; bases not matched to a gene: 11. The germline V gene has CDR1 SQVTM and CDR2 ANQGSEA. The CDR3 DNA reads TGCAGCGTCCAGGGAGGGGAGTGGGGCGAGCAGTACTTC. It is translated as CSVQGGEWGEQYF.

V usage is TRBV9 and J usage is TRBJ1-2; D may be TRBD1 (6 bases). The germline gives CDR1 SGDLS, CDR2 YYNGEE. Trimming left V 0 bases short and J 5 bases short, with 8 bases between. The length of the CDR3 is 13 residues. CDR3 nucleotides: TGTGCCAGCAGCGTAGCGGACAGATATGGCTACACCTTC. The encoded protein is CASSVADRYGYTF.

The chain links TRBV7-2 to TRBJ2-5; D is perhaps TRBD2 (7 bases). Per the germline V gene, CDR1 is SGHTA and CDR2 is FQGNSA. This CDR3 is built from 15 residues. Trimming removed 3 bases from V and 2 bases from J, with 13 bases in between. CDR3 region: CASSFAGEGQETQYF. The CDR3 DNA is TGTGCCAGCAGCTTTGCAGGGGAGGGTCAAGAGACCCAGTACTTC.

The J gene is TRBJ1-5, the V gene TRBV28; TRBD1 aligns across 8 bases. The ends lost 4 bases at V and 4 bases at J; junction bases unmatched: 9. Germline V gives CDR1 MDHEN, CDR2 SYDVKM. The CDR3 is 16 residues long. In nucleotides, the CDR3 is TGTGCCAGCAGTTCTCTGACAGGGGAAATTAATCAGCCCCAGCATTTT. It is translated as CASSSLTGEINQPQHF.

J is TRBJ1-3 and V is TRBV14, with D possibly TRBD1 on 5 matching bases. V lost 3 bases to trimming and J lost 0 bases, with 15 bases between them. The CDR3 extends over 17 amino acids. Per the germline V gene, CDR1 is SGHDN and CDR2 is FVKESK. Here the CDR3 DNA reads TGTGCCAGCAGCCAGAGAGGCAGGGCCAGCTCTGGAAACACCATATATTTT. This translates into CASSQRGRASSGNTIYF.

The rearrangement uses TRBV30 and TRBJ1-2; D possibly corresponds to TRBD1 (5 bases). Germline CDR1 reads GTSNPN; CDR2 reads SVGIG (reference sequence). V lost 4 bases and J 7 bases, leaving 16 bases between the germline ends. The CDR3 extends over 13 amino acids. In DNA form, the CDR3 reads TGTGCCTGGATCGGGTCCCGCGGGACTGGCTACACCTTC. It specifies CAWIGSRGTGYTF. Complete variable domain (other parts from reference TRBV30 and TRBJ1-2): SQTIHQWPATLVQPVGSPLSLECTVEGTSNPNLYWYRQAAGRGLQLLFYSVGIGQISSEVPQNLSASRPQDRQFILSSKKLLLSDSGFYLCAWIGSRGTGYTFGSGTRLTVV.

The gene calls are TRBV10-3 and TRBJ2-1; TRBD2 matches 12 bases. Germline V gives CDR1 ENHRY, CDR2 SYGVKD. The CDR3 totals 16 residues. V lost 4 bases, J lost 7 bases, and 8 bases stayed unmatched. In DNA, the CDR3 is TGTGCCATCAGTGCGGCTAGCGGGAGGGGGGGGAATGAGCAGTTCTTC. This sequence encodes CAISAASGRGGNEQFF.

The J gene is TRBJ2-7, the V gene TRBV28; 8 bases align to TRBD2. CDR3 length: 15 amino acids. J gave up 3 bases and V 4 bases, and 8 bases lay outside the gene matches. The germline V gene encodes CDR1 MDHEN and CDR2 SYDVKM. CDR3 region: CASSSVRLASYEQYF. CDR3 nucleotides: TGTGCCAGCAGTTCCGTCCGACTAGCGAGCTACGAGCAGTACTTC.

The V gene is TRBV27, the J gene TRBJ2-1, with 8 bases that match TRBD2. Germline CDR1 MNHEY, CDR2 SMNVEV (reference sequence). The CDR3 covers 12 residues. V dropped 4 bases and J dropped 11; count of bases not matched to a gene: 4. The CDR3 reads CASSWTSRQQFF. CDR3 sequence (DNA): TGTGCCAGCAGTTGGACTAGCCGACAGCAGTTCTTC.

The chain joins TRBV9 to TRBJ2-3; 9 bases line up with TRBD2. Trimming removed 0 bases from V and 5 bases from J; junction bases left unmatched: 13. The CDR3 sequence is 18 residues long. Germline CDR1 SGDLS, CDR2 YYNGEE. The CDR3 spells CASSVGRMSGGRRDTQYF. The CDR3 DNA follows: TGTGCCAGCAGCGTAGGGCGTATGAGCGGGGGGAGACGAGATACGCAGTATTTT.

The chain combines TRBV30 with TRBJ1-2; maybe TRBD1 (5 bases). The V end was cut by 7 bases, the J end by 6 bases, with 15 bases between. This CDR3 comprises 12 residues. Germline CDR1 reads GTSNPN; CDR2 reads SVGIG (reference sequence). The CDR3 bases are TGTGCCTCGATAGGGGAGGAGAATGGCTACACCTTC. It translates to CASIGEENGYTF.

The chain is built from TRBV14 and TRBJ1-2; 7 nucleotides align to TRBD1. Germline values: CDR1 SGHDN, CDR2 FVKESK. After removal of 4 bases from V and 8 bases from J, the junction contained 13 bases not matched to a gene. The CDR3 loop spans 15 amino acids. The CDR3 nucleotides are TGTGCCAGCAGCCCCGCACCTGGACAGGCCCGGGGCTACACCTTC. Protein product: CASSPAPGQARGYTF.

The gene calls are TRBV5-1 and TRBJ1-1; a weak D match, TRBD1 (6 bases). Germline assignment: CDR1 SGHRS and CDR2 YFSETQ. This CDR3 has 14 residues. The V gene lost 2 bases and the J gene lost 4 bases, with 12 bases spanning the gap. CDR3 region: CASSFQGFGTEAFF. Written as DNA, the CDR3 is TGCGCCAGCAGCTTCCAGGGGTTCGGCACTGAAGCTTTCTTT.